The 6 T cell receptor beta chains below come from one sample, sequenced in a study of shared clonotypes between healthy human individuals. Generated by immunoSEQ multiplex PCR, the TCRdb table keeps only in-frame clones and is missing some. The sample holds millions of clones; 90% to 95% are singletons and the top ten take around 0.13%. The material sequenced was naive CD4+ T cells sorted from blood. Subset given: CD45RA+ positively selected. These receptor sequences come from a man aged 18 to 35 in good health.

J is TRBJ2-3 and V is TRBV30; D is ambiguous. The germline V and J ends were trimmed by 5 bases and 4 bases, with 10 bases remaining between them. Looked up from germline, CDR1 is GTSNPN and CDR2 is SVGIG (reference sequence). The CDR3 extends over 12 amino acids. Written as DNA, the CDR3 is TGTGCCTGGGGGCTTGGGGCAGATACGCAGTATTTT. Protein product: CAWGLGADTQYF.

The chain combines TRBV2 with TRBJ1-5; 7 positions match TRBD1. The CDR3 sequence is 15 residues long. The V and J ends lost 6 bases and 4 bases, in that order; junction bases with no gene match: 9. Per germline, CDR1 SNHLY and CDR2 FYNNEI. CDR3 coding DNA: TGTGCCAGCAGGGTGACAGGGTGGGGAAATCAGCCCCAGCATTTT. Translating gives CASRVTGWGNQPQHF.

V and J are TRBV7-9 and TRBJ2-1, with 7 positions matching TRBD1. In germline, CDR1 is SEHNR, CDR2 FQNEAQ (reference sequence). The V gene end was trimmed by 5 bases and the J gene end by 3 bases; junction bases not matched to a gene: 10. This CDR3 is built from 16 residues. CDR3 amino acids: CASSPPLGDSYNEQFF. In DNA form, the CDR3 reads TGTGCCAGCAGCCCCCCTTTAGGGGACAGCTACAATGAGCAGTTCTTC.

CDR3 amino acids: CASTHLGGSDYGYTF. The DNA of the CDR3 is TGTGCCAGCACCCATTTGGGAGGGTCCGACTATGGCTACACCTTC. The chain employs TRBV6-5 and TRBJ1-2; no firm D call. Germline-derived CDR1 and CDR2 are MNHEY and SVGAGI. The CDR3 is 15 amino acids. Deletions cut 7 bases from V and 3 bases from J, with 18 bases between.

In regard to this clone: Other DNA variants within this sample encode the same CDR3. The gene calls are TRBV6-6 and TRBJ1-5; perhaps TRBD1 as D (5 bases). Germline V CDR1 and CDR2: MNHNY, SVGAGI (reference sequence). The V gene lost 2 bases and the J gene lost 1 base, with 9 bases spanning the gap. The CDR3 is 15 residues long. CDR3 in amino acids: CASSYPRDSNQPQHF. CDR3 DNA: TGTGCCAGCAGTTACCCTAGGGACAGCAATCAGCCCCAGCATTTT.

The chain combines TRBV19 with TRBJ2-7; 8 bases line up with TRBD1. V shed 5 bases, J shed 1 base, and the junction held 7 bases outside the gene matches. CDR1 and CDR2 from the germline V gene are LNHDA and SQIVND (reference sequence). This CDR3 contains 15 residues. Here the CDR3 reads CASSRPGTGSYEQYF. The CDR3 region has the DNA TGTGCCAGTAGTCGTCCCGGGACAGGATCCTACGAGCAGTACTTC.